The TCR beta chain described here comes from a study of beta chain features in type 1 diabetes. Study results and limitations: Among patients with Type 1 diabetes, TCRB CDR3s were moderately but significantly shorter in every one of the four CD4+ subsets.

The investigators reverse transcribed all of the isolated RNA, so they sequenced expressed TCRB transcripts. Sequencing was performed with immunoSEQ multiplex PCR; in TCRdb, only in-frame clones are kept and a portion is missing. In the table there are some 250,000 clones, roughly 11% of which are singletons. CDR3 size: 11 residues. V was clipped by 5 bases and J by 5 bases, with 6 bases between them. Germline V gene sequence: CDR1 SGHTA, CDR2 FQGTGA. This clone occurred once. The antigen is undetermined. The V gene is TRBV7-3, the J gene TRBJ2-5; D possibly corresponds to TRBD2 (6 bases). Sequencing was performed on naive CD4+ T cells from blood. The sequence was collected from a man aged 25 to 40 with type 1 diabetes. The CDR3 reads CASSGGETQYF. The DNA for the CDR3 is TGTGCCAGCAGCGGAGGGGAGACCCAGTACTTC.